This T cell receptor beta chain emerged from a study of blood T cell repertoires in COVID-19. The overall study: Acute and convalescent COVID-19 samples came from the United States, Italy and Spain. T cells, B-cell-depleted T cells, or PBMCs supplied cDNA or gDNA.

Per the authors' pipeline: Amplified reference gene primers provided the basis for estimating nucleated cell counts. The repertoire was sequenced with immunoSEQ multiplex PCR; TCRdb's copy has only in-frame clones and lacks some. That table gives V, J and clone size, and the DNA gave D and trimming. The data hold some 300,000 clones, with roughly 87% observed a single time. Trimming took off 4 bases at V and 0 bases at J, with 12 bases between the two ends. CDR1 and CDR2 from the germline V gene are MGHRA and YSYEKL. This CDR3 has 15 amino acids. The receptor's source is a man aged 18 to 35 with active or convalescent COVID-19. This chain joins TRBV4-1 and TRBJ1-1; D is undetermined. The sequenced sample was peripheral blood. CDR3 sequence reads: CASSPARGMNTEAFF. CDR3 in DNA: TGCGCCAGCAGCCCAGCGCGAGGGATGAACACTGAAGCTTTCTTT.